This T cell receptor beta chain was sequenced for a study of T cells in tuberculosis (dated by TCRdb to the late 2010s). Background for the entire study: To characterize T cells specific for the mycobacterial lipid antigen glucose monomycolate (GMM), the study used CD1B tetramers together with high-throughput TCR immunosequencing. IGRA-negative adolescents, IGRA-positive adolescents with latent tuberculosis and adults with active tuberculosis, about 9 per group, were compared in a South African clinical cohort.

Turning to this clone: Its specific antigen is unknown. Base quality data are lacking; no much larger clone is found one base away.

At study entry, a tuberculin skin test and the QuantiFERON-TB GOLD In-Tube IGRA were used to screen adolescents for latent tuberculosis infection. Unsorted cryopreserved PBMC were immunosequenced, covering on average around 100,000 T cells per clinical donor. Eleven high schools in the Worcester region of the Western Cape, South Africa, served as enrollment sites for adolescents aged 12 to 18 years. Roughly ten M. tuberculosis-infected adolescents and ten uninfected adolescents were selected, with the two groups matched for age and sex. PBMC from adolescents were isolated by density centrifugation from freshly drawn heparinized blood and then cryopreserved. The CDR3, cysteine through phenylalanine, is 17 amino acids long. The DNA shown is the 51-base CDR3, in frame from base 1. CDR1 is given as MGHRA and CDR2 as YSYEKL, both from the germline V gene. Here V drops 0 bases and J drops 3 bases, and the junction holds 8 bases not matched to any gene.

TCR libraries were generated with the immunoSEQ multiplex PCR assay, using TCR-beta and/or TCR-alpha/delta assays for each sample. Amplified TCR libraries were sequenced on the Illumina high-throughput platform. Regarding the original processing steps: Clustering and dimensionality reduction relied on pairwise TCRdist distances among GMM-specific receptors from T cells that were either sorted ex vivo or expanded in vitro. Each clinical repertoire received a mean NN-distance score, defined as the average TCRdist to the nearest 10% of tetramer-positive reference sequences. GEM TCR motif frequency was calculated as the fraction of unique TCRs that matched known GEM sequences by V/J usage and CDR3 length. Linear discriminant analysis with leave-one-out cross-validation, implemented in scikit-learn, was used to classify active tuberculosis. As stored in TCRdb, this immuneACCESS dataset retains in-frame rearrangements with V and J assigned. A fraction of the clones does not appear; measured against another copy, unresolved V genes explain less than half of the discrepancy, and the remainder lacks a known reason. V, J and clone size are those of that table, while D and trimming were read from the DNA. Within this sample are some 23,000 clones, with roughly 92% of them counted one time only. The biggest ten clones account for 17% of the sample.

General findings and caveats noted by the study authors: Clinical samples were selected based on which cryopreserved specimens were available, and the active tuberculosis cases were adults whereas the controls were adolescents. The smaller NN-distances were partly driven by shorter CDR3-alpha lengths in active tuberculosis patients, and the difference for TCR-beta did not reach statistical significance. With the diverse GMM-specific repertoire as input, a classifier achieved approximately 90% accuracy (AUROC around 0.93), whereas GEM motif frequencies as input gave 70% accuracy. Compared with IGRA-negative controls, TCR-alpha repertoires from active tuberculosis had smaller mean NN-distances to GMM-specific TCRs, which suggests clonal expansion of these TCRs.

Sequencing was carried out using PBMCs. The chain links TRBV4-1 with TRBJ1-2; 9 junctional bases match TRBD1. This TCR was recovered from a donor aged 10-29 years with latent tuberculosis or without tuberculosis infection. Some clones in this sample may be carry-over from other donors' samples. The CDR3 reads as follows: CASSQDLVTGGYYGYTF. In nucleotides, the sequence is TGCGCCAGCAGCCAAGATTTAGTAACAGGGGGCTACTATGGCTACACCTTC.